What follows are 29 T cell receptor beta chains derived from one specimen sequenced in a study of blood T cell repertoires in COVID-19. Here immunoSEQ multiplex PCR was the method, and the copy in TCRdb shows in-frame clones only, minus some. The sample has about 320,000 clones, roughly 86% seen once. Sequences were obtained from peripheral blood. The receptors shown here come from a woman aged 30 to 39 with COVID-19, enrolled during active disease.

This clone was recorded once. The chain links TRBV4-1 to TRBJ1-6; D gene uncertain. The CDR3 length is 18 residues. V was trimmed by 1 base and J by 1 base, leaving 14 bases between them. The germline CDR1 and CDR2 sequences are MGHRA and YSYEKL. The CDR3 sequence is CASSQAWAPSSYNSPLHF. For the CDR3, the DNA is TGCGCCAGCAGCCAAGCCTGGGCCCCATCGTCCTATAATTCACCCCTCCACTTT.

This clone was counted once. The rearrangement links TRBV6-6 to TRBJ2-2; a possible D gene is TRBD2 (5 bases). Germline lookup yields CDR1 MNHNY and CDR2 SVGAGI (reference sequence). Deletions cut 0 bases from V and 4 bases from J, with 9 bases between. The length of the CDR3 is 15 residues. Written as DNA, the CDR3 is TGTGCCAGCAGTTACTCGCTGGGAGTCACCGGGGAGCTGTTTTTT. Translation gives CASSYSLGVTGELFF.

The CDR3 bases are TGTGCCAGCAGCTCCTTTGACAGGGATAATCAGCCCCAGCATTTT. It yields the protein CASSSFDRDNQPQHF. The gene calls are TRBV5-6 and TRBJ1-5; 7 bases are shared with TRBD1. Looked up from germline, CDR1 is SGHDT and CDR2 is YYEEEE. The CDR3 runs 15 residues. V trimming: 3 bases; J trimming: 4 bases; junction bases outside the gene matches: 7. Full variable domain (outside the CDR3, taken from reference TRBV5-6 and TRBJ1-5): DAGVTQSPTHLIKTRGQQVTLRCSPKSGHDTVSWYQQALGQGPQFIFQYYEEEERQRGNFPDRFSGHQFPNYSSELNVNALLLGDSALYLCASSSFDRDNQPQHFGDGTRLSIL.

The chain has TRBV19 and TRBJ2-2, with D perhaps TRBD2 (6 bases). The CDR3 is 13 residues long. Looked up from germline, CDR1 is LNHDA and CDR2 is SQIVND (reference sequence). V was shortened by 5 bases and J by 7 bases, with 11 bases between the two germline ends. The CDR3 coding sequence is TGTGCCAGTAGTTGGGGGGAAAGCGGGGAGCTGTTTTTT. This codes for CASSWGESGELFF.

The rearrangement joins TRBV20-1 to TRBJ1-2; D is unclear. V dropped 3 bases and J dropped 5 bases, with 7 bases sitting between them. Germline values: CDR1 DFQATT, CDR2 SNEGSKA (reference sequence). The CDR3 extends over 11 amino acids. The CDR3 sequence: CSASSSYGYTF. In DNA form, the CDR3 reads TGCAGTGCTAGTTCTTCTTATGGCTACACCTTC.

The chain combines TRBV6-1 with TRBJ2-3; TRBD2 agrees at 12 bases. CDR3 length equals 15 residues. Germline CDR1 and CDR2: MNHNS and SASEGT. V lost 3 bases to trimming and J lost 8 bases; unmatched junction nucleotides: 6. DNA of the CDR3: TGTGCCAGCAGTGACCTAGCGGGGGGGGGTGCTACGCAGTATTTT. As protein: CASSDLAGGGATQYF.

The table lists this clone with a count of one. This chain links TRBV27 with TRBJ1-4, with D tentatively TRBD1 (6 bases). CDR3 length: 13 residues. Trimming left V 4 bases short and J 6 bases short, with 9 bases between. Germline loops: CDR1 MNHEY, CDR2 SMNVEV (reference sequence). CDR3 in DNA: TGTGCCAGCAGTTGGACAGTGGATGAAAAACTGTTTTTT. It codes for CASSWTVDEKLFF. The whole variable domain, filled in from reference TRBV27 and TRBJ1-4, reads EAQVTQNPRYLITVTGKKLTVTCSQNMNHEYMSWYRQDPGLGLRQIYYSMNVEVTDKGDVPEGYKVSRKEKRNFPLILESPSPNQTSLYFCASSWTVDEKLFFGSGTQLSVL.

The V and J genes are TRBV5-6 and TRBJ2-3; maybe TRBD1 (5 bases). The V gene's germline CDR1 is SGHDT and CDR2 YYEEEE. Trimming removed 1 base at V and 2 bases at J, with 8 bases between. The CDR3 loop spans 14 amino acids. The CDR3 region has the DNA TGTGCCAGCAGCTTGACAGGATACACAGATACGCAGTATTTT. It is translated as CASSLTGYTDTQYF.

On this clone: No DNA is shown, since the ends of the CDR3 on it are uncertain; the CDR3 is the one TCRdb lists. The chain carries TRBV12-3 or TRBV12-4 and TRBJ1-1. Inclusive of both ends, the CDR3 amounts to 13 amino acids. CDR3 region: CASSLERDTEAFF.

The chain links TRBV23-1 to TRBJ2-7; TRBD2 aligns across 8 bases. TRBV23-1 is an open reading frame whose function is uncertain. Trimming cost V 8 bases and J 3 bases; bases outside gene matches: 9. The CDR3 spans 14 residues. CDR3 sequence reads: CASPLSGGSYEQYF. DNA of the CDR3: TGCGCCAGCCCGTTAAGCGGGGGAAGCTACGAGCAGTACTTC.

The chain uses TRBV6-2 or TRBV6-3 and TRBJ1-2; 7 positions match TRBD1. CDR3 length: 13 residues. The V gene's germline CDR1 is MNHEY and CDR2 SVGEGT. V lost 6 bases to trimming and J lost 7 bases; unmatched junction nucleotides: 8. CDR3 residues: CASSTDRLAGYTF. DNA of the CDR3: TGTGCCAGCAGCACGGACAGGCTAGCTGGCTACACCTTC.

This chain connects TRBV11-3 to TRBJ2-3; D is possibly TRBD2 (5 bases). With 4 bases removed from V and 2 bases from J, the gap between germline ends came to 10 bases. The CDR3 covers 14 residues. The germline V gene encodes CDR1 SGHNT and CDR2 YENEEA. For the CDR3, the DNA is TGTGCCAGCAGCTCTGGGAGCTTCACAGATACGCAGTATTTT. Translated: CASSSGSFTDTQYF.

The chain has TRBV7-9 and TRBJ2-1, with 7 bases matching TRBD1. CDR3 length equals 14 residues. Germline V gene lookup returns CDR1 SEHNR and CDR2 FQNEAQ (reference sequence). Trimming at V came to 7 bases and at J to 5 bases, leaving 8 bases not matched to a gene. Here the CDR3 DNA reads TGTGCCAGCACCAACCGGGACAGAAACAATGAGCAGTTCTTC. It encodes CASTNRDRNNEQFF.

The chain carries TRBV18 and TRBJ1-5; TRBD1 is a possible D gene (5 bases). The V gene lost 0 bases and the J gene lost 3 bases, with 12 bases spanning the gap. Germline V gene sequence: CDR1 KGHSH, CDR2 LQKENI. The length of the CDR3 is 16 residues. The CDR3 nucleotides read TGTGCCAGCTCACCACCGGGGCCAGGGTACAATCAGCCCCAGCATTTT. Encoded protein: CASSPPGPGYNQPQHF.

The chain recombines TRBV4-1 with TRBJ1-2; D not certain. V lost 3 bases and J 4 bases, leaving 15 bases between the germline ends. CDR3 length: 15 amino acids. CDR1 MGHRA and CDR2 YSYEKL come from the germline V gene. The CDR3 DNA reads TGCGCCAGCAGCCATCCCGTGGGTCAGGTCTATGGCTACACCTTC. It encodes CASSHPVGQVYGYTF.

This chain uses TRBV6-5 with TRBJ1-1; 7 positions match TRBD1. The CDR3 loop spans 13 amino acids. After removal of 7 bases from V and 6 bases from J, the junction contained 8 bases not matched to a gene. Looked up from germline, CDR1 is MNHEY and CDR2 is SVGAGI. The CDR3, as DNA: TGTGCCAGCACCCTTACAGGGGTTTCTGAAGCTTTCTTT. It is translated as CASTLTGVSEAFF.

The count of this clone is one. This chain joins TRBV28 and TRBJ1-5; D unclear. Germline-derived CDR1 and CDR2 are MDHEN and SYDVKM. Between the trimmed V and J ends, which lost 5 bases and 7 bases, there was a span of 15 bases. The CDR3 consists of 14 residues. The CDR3 reads CASSDPRGEQPQHF. The CDR3 region has the DNA TGTGCCAGCAGTGACCCACGCGGAGAACAGCCCCAGCATTTT. The full variable domain, in which reference TRBV28 and TRBJ1-5 provide the parts outside the CDR3, is DVKVTQSSRYLVKRTGEKVFLECVQDMDHENMFWYRQDPGLGLRLIYFSYDVKMKEKGDIPEGYSVSREKKERFSLILESASTNQTSMYLCASSDPRGEQPQHFGDGTRLSIL.

As regards this clone: Other DNA sequences in the sample encode the same CDR3. The chain uses TRBV29-1 and TRBJ1-1; D gene ambiguous. The CDR3 sequence is 11 residues long. Germline-derived CDR1 and CDR2 are SQVTM and ANQGSEA. Trimming left V 6 bases short and J 0 bases short, with 5 bases between. CDR3 nucleotide sequence: TGCAGCGTCCCTTTGAACACTGAAGCTTTCTTT. Encoded protein: CSVPLNTEAFF.

The rearrangement links TRBV14 to TRBJ1-3; D is perhaps TRBD1 (5 bases). CDR1 is SGHDN, CDR2 FVKESK, per germline. Trimming shortened V by 4 bases and J by 5 bases, and 18 bases separated the two germline ends. This CDR3 contains 16 residues. The CDR3 protein is CASSPEGVRRRNTIYF. DNA for the CDR3: TGTGCCAGCAGCCCCGAAGGGGTGCGTCGTCGAAACACCATATATTTT.

The chain is built from TRBV5-6 and TRBJ2-7, with D perhaps TRBD1 (6 bases). Germline V gives CDR1 SGHDT, CDR2 YYEEEE. Trimming pared 4 bases from V and 0 bases from J, leaving 20 bases between. The CDR3 covers 17 residues. CDR3 sequence (DNA): TGTGCCAGCAGCCGCGGACAATCGGACAGAGGCTCCTACGAGCAGTACTTC. This translates into CASSRGQSDRGSYEQYF.

This chain links TRBV27 with TRBJ2-3, with 8 positions matching TRBD1. The germline CDR1 and CDR2 sequences are MNHEY and SMNVEV (reference sequence). The CDR3 extends over 14 amino acids. Trimming cost V 5 bases and J 6 bases; bases outside gene matches: 7. This CDR3 is CASSNRQGMDTQYF. The CDR3 bases are TGTGCCAGCAGTAACAGACAGGGGATGGATACGCAGTATTTT.

The chain links TRBV3-1 (or the pseudogene TRBV3-2) to TRBJ2-7; TRBD1 might be the D (6 bases). Per the germline V gene, CDR1 is LGHDT and CDR2 is YNNKEL (reference sequence). V lost 4 bases and J lost 0, with 13 bases in between. The CDR3 sequence is 15 residues long. The CDR3 here is CASSRAQGISYEQYF. The DNA for the CDR3 is TGTGCCAGCAGCCGGGCCCAGGGGATCTCCTACGAGCAGTACTTC.

J is TRBJ2-1 and V is TRBV20-1; D unclear. This CDR3 comprises 9 residues. Looked up from germline, CDR1 is DFQATT and CDR2 is SNEGSKA (reference sequence). Trimming removed 6 bases from V and 8 bases from J, with 5 bases in between. CDR3 loop: CSALYEQFF. CDR3 sequence (DNA): TGCAGTGCCCTGTATGAGCAGTTCTTC.

The rearrangement uses TRBV5-1 and TRBJ2-5, with a weak D call TRBD1 (5 bases). Germline-derived CDR1 and CDR2 are SGHRS and YFSETQ. CDR3 size: 15 residues. V was pared by 2 bases and J by 5 bases, with 16 bases between. The CDR3 DNA reads TGCGCCAGCAGCTTTCAGACAGACGGTAGGGAGACCCAGTACTTC. Its translation is CASSFQTDGRETQYF.

The chain combines TRBV7-6 with TRBJ1-2, with a possible D match to TRBD1 (6 bases). Germline lookup yields CDR1 SGHVS and CDR2 FNYEAQ. Trimming took 3 bases from V and 5 from J, leaving 31 bases between them. This CDR3 contains 20 residues. The CDR3 DNA follows: TGTGCCAGCAGCTTTTATAGTGGAGAGGATAGGCGACAGGACTTGTATGGCTACACCTTC. Residues: CASSFYSGEDRRQDLYGYTF. Based on the CDR3 plus reference TRBV7-6 and TRBJ1-2, the full variable domain is GAGVSQSPRYKVTKRGQDVALRCDPISGHVSLYWYRQALGQGPEFLTYFNYEAQQDKSGLPNDRFSAERPEGSISTLTIQRTEQRDSAMYRCASSFYSGEDRRQDLYGYTFGSGTRLTVV.

The V gene is TRBV14, the J gene TRBJ2-3, with D maybe TRBD2 (5 bases). CDR1 is SGHDN and CDR2 is FVKESK in the germline V gene. This CDR3 has 13 residues. V was trimmed by 1 base and J by 8 bases, leaving 10 bases between them. Here the CDR3 DNA reads TGTGCCAGCAGCCAAGGCATGGCGGGTACGCAGTATTTT. Residues: CASSQGMAGTQYF.

J is TRBJ2-1 and V is TRBV29-1, with 8 nucleotides matching TRBD2. With V trimmed by 6 bases and J by 4 bases, 8 bases remained unmatched. The germline V gene has CDR1 SQVTM and CDR2 ANQGSEA. The CDR3 runs to 14 residues. The chain's CDR3 is CSVASGGTYNEQFF. DNA of the CDR3: TGCAGCGTGGCGAGCGGGGGTACATACAATGAGCAGTTCTTC.

This chain joins TRBV14 and TRBJ1-6, with TRBD1 matching over 8 bases. The CDR3 has 14 residues. V trimming: 4 bases; J trimming: 9 bases; junction bases outside the gene matches: 5. The germline gives CDR1 SGHDN, CDR2 FVKESK. CDR3 sequence (DNA): TGTGCCAGCAGCCGAGACAGGGGTTTTTCACCCCTCCACTTT. The encoded protein is CASSRDRGFSPLHF.

Worth noting for this clone: Other DNA sequences in the same sample also yield this CDR3. The genes are TRBV3-1 (or the pseudogene TRBV3-2) and TRBJ1-1; no clear D gene. Germline assignment: CDR1 LGHDT and CDR2 YNNKEL (reference sequence). The CDR3 totals 14 residues. Trimming took off 1 base at V and 0 bases at J, with 6 bases between the two ends. DNA for the CDR3: TGTGCCAGCAGCCAAGGAGGGTTGAACACTGAAGCTTTCTTT. Residues: CASSQGGLNTEAFF.